The 31 T cell receptor beta chains given below trace back to one sample, sequenced in a study of PD-1 blockade in mismatch repair-deficient tumors. Using immunoSEQ multiplex PCR, the repertoire was profiled, and TCRdb retains in-frame clones only, with some absent. The table has about 130,000 clones, about nine tenths seen once. The source was peripheral blood, collected approximately 72 weeks after starting pembrolizumab. The receptors were sampled from an adult with mismatch repair-deficient cancer.

This clone has just one count. This chain uses TRBV29-1 with TRBJ2-1; D is unclear. The CDR3 contains 14 residues. V lost 2 bases and J 2 bases, leaving 10 bases between the germline ends. Germline V gives CDR1 SQVTM, CDR2 ANQGSEA. In DNA, the CDR3 is TGCAGCGTTGAACTAGTTACCCCCTACAATGAGCAGTTCTTC. It is translated as CSVELVTPYNEQFF.

The V and J genes are TRBV7-9 and TRBJ2-5; 8 bases match TRBD1. Germline trimming cut 5 bases from V and 7 bases from J; bases unmatched to any gene: 6. Germline CDR1 reads SEHNR; CDR2 reads FQNEAQ (reference sequence). CDR3 length: 13 amino acids. The CDR3 here is CASSRDRGGTQYF. The CDR3 DNA reads as TGTGCCAGCAGCCGTGACAGGGGAGGGACCCAGTACTTC.

The chain combines TRBV19 with TRBJ2-1; D gene uncertain. Trimming shortened V by 1 base and J by 2 bases, and 6 bases separated the two germline ends. The V gene's germline CDR1 is LNHDA and CDR2 SQIVND (reference sequence). The CDR3 sequence is 14 residues long. The DNA of the CDR3 is TGTGCCAGTAGTATAGTTAGCACCTACAATGAGCAGTTCTTC. It yields the protein CASSIVSTYNEQFF.

The CDR3 bases are TGTGCCTGGAGTCCCGGGACGGATAGCTCCTACGAGCAGTACTTC. This gives the protein CAWSPGTDSSYEQYF. The chain recombines TRBV30 with TRBJ2-7, with D possibly called TRBD1 or TRBD2 (5 bases each). The CDR3 totals 15 residues. Trimming took 2 bases from V and 0 from J, leaving 14 bases between them. CDR1 and CDR2 (germline): GTSNPN, SVGIG (reference sequence).

Regarding this clone: Germline and junction disagree at one end, which may indicate a read error. The chain is built from TRBV7-7 and TRBJ2-1; 7 bases fit TRBD2. This CDR3 contains 15 residues. Germline-derived CDR1 and CDR2 are SSHAT and FNYEAQ (reference sequence). The CDR3 protein is CASSLAPAGSNEQFF. CDR3 sequence (DNA): TGTGCTAGCAGCTTAGCACCAGCGGGATCTAATGAGCAGTTCTTC.

The chain carries TRBV30 and TRBJ2-3, with 8 bases matching TRBD2. J gave up 4 bases and V 1 base, and 1 base lay outside the gene matches. This CDR3 region has 13 residues. Germline-derived CDR1 and CDR2 are GTSNPN and SVGIG (reference sequence). The CDR3, as DNA: TGTGCCTGGAGTGGACTAGCGTCAGATACGCAGTATTTT. This sequence encodes CAWSGLASDTQYF.

The CDR3: CASSVGTEETQYF. For the CDR3, the DNA is TGTGCCAGCAGCGTTGGGACAGAAGAGACCCAGTACTTC. This sequence joins TRBV9 and TRBJ2-5; TRBD1 matches 7 bases. V lost 2 bases and J lost 3; bases outside the gene matches: 1. This CDR3 contains 13 residues. Germline CDR1 is SGDLS and CDR2 is YYNGEE.

The chain joins TRBV25-1 to TRBJ2-7, with D perhaps matching TRBD1 (7 bases). Trimming removed 7 bases from V and 6 bases from J, with 19 bases in between. Germline CDR1 reads MGHDK; CDR2 reads SYGVNS. There are 14 residues in the CDR3. This chain's CDR3 is CASTGIPQGGEQYF. In DNA form, the CDR3 reads TGTGCCAGCACCGGAATACCCCAGGGGGGCGAGCAGTACTTC.

The gene calls are TRBV28 and TRBJ2-7; TRBD1 agrees at 10 bases. Germline CDR1 MDHEN, CDR2 SYDVKM. The CDR3 totals 15 residues. After removal of 8 bases from V and 5 bases from J, the junction contained 12 bases not matched to a gene. In nucleotides, the CDR3 is TGTGCCAGCGTCCAAACCCCGGGACAGGGGAACGAGCAGTACTTC. Translated: CASVQTPGQGNEQYF.

This clone was counted once. V usage is TRBV19 and J usage is TRBJ2-7, with D perhaps matching TRBD2 (6 bases). With 4 bases removed from V and 5 bases from J, the gap between germline ends came to 18 bases. The V gene's germline CDR1 is LNHDA and CDR2 SQIVND (reference sequence). The CDR3 has 15 amino acids. CDR3 bases: TGTGCCAGTAGTAGGCGGGACGGGGGTTTCCACGAGCAGTACTTC. It encodes CASSRRDGGFHEQYF.

This clone was detected once. The chain employs TRBV14 and TRBJ2-7; D is uncertain. The CDR3 covers 15 residues. Germline CDR1 reads SGHDN; CDR2 reads FVKESK. Between the trimmed V and J ends, which lost 1 base and 0 bases, there was a span of 10 bases. CDR3 nucleotides: TGTGCCAGCAGCCAAGTAACGGCTCCCTCCTACGAGCAGTACTTC. Encoded protein: CASSQVTAPSYEQYF. Together with reference TRBV14 and TRBJ2-7, the CDR3 gives the full variable domain: EAGVTQFPSHSVIEKGQTVTLRCDPISGHDNLYWYRRVMGKEIKFLLHFVKESKQDESGMPNNRFLAERTGGTYSTLKVQPAELEDSGVYFCASSQVTAPSYEQYFGPGTRLTVT.

This clone was detected only once. This chain connects TRBV28 to TRBJ2-5; 10 positions match TRBD2. V shed 6 bases and J 0 bases; nucleotides not matched to a gene: 4. Germline values: CDR1 MDHEN, CDR2 SYDVKM. The length of the CDR3 is 15 residues. The CDR3: CASSQGLAYQETQYF. The CDR3 DNA sequence: TGTGCCAGCAGCCAGGGACTAGCGTACCAAGAGACCCAGTACTTC.

This clone showed up just once. The CDR3 here is CAWNPPLGGSYEQYF. The CDR3 nucleotides are TGTGCCTGGAACCCCCCGCTAGGCGGATCCTACGAGCAGTACTTC. The J gene is TRBJ2-7, the V gene TRBV30; D not resolved. The CDR3 extends over 15 amino acids. The V end lost 4 bases, the J end lost 1 base, and 17 bases lay between the germline ends. Per germline, CDR1 GTSNPN and CDR2 SVGIG (reference sequence). Using reference TRBV30 and TRBJ2-7 for the parts outside the CDR3, the full variable domain is SQTIHQWPATLVQPVGSPLSLECTVEGTSNPNLYWYRQAAGRGLQLLFYSVGIGQISSEVPQNLSASRPQDRQFILSSKKLLLSDSGFYLCAWNPPLGGSYEQYFGPGTRLTVT.

The chain links TRBV27 to TRBJ2-7; no definite D call. Germline V gene lookup returns CDR1 MNHEY and CDR2 SMNVEV (reference sequence). V lost 2 bases, J lost 2 bases, and 10 bases lay in between. The CDR3 sequence is 14 residues long. The CDR3 DNA reads TGTGCCAGCAGTTTAGATTTCGGAACCTACGAGCAGTACTTC. This codes for CASSLDFGTYEQYF.

The chain has TRBV18 and TRBJ2-5, with D uncertain. Trimming shortened V by 2 bases and J by 1 base, and 8 bases separated the two germline ends. This CDR3 spans 14 amino acids. Germline CDR1 KGHSH, CDR2 LQKENI. CDR3 coding DNA: TGTGCCAGCTCACCAAAGGGATTCCAAGAGACCCAGTACTTC. Translating gives CASSPKGFQETQYF.

The chain couples TRBV27 to TRBJ2-7, with D unclear. CDR3 length: 13 residues. Germline V CDR1 and CDR2: MNHEY, SMNVEV (reference sequence). Trimming took off 3 bases at V and 3 bases at J, with 9 bases between the two ends. The CDR3 DNA reads as TGTGCCAGCAGTTTTGGTCTAATCTACGAGCAGTACTTC. Translating it yields CASSFGLIYEQYF.

The chain links TRBV13 to TRBJ2-7; TRBD1 agrees at 8 bases. Germline loops: CDR1 PRHDT, CDR2 FYEKMQ (reference sequence). Trimming took 5 bases from V and 5 from J; bases not matched to a gene: 8. This CDR3 contains 14 residues. In nucleotides, the CDR3 is TGTGCCAGCAGCCCAGGACAGGGTATACACGAGCAGTACTTC. Its translation: CASSPGQGIHEQYF.

The chain uses TRBV6-5 and TRBJ2-2; 11 nucleotides agree with TRBD1. The germline V gene has CDR1 MNHEY and CDR2 SVGAGI. V lost 7 bases, J lost 4 bases, and 5 bases stayed unmatched. The CDR3 spans 15 residues. CDR3 coding DNA: TGTGCCAGCACCGGACAGGGGGCATTCACCGGGGAGCTGTTTTTT. It yields the protein CASTGQGAFTGELFF.

V usage is TRBV4-3 and J usage is TRBJ2-1, with TRBD2 matching 11 bases. Trimming took 4 bases from V and 2 from J; bases not matched to a gene: 1. The CDR3 length is 15 residues. Germline CDR1 is LGHNA and CDR2 is YSLEER. CDR3 coding DNA: TGCGCCAGCAGCCCGGGACTAGCGGCCTACAATGAGCAGTTCTTC. Translation gives CASSPGLAAYNEQFF.

The chain carries TRBV5-6 and TRBJ2-1; possible D gene TRBD2, 5 bases. CDR1 and CDR2 (germline): SGHDT, YYEEEE. The CDR3 runs 13 residues. Trimming stripped 4 bases from V and 2 bases from J, with 7 bases between. CDR3 nucleotides: TGTGCCAGCAGCCATAGCGCCTACAATGAGCAGTTCTTC. Translating it yields CASSHSAYNEQFF. The variable domain in full, completed from reference TRBV5-6 and TRBJ2-1, reads DAGVTQSPTHLIKTRGQQVTLRCSPKSGHDTVSWYQQALGQGPQFIFQYYEEEERQRGNFPDRFSGHQFPNYSSELNVNALLLGDSALYLCASSHSAYNEQFFGPGTRLTVL.

The rearrangement joins TRBV4-3 to TRBJ2-7, with unresolved D. V was clipped by 0 bases and J by 6 bases, with 9 bases between them. The CDR3 consists of 13 residues. The V gene's germline CDR1 is LGHNA and CDR2 YSLEER. The CDR3 region has the DNA TGCGCCAGCAGCCAAGACTCTATATCCGAGCAGTACTTC. As protein: CASSQDSISEQYF.

The chain combines TRBV27 with TRBJ2-5; D remains ambiguous. CDR3 length equals 15 residues. The germline V gene encodes CDR1 MNHEY and CDR2 SMNVEV (reference sequence). The ends were cut back, 5 bases at V and 3 bases at J, with 16 bases in the middle. The CDR3 loop reads CASSGLDGQKETQYF. The DNA of the CDR3 is TGTGCCAGCAGTGGCCTAGACGGCCAGAAAGAGACCCAGTACTTC.

The V call is TRBV27, the J call TRBJ2-5; TRBD1 aligns across 9 bases. Matching the DNA end better, TRBJ2-7 makes the J call doubtful. Germline assignment: CDR1 MNHEY and CDR2 SMNVEV (reference sequence). The CDR3 has 14 residues. The CDR3 coding sequence is TGTGCCAGCAGTCCGGGACAGGGCGGCTACGAGCAGTACTTC. Its protein is CASSPGQGGYEQYF.

This sequence joins TRBV10-3 and TRBJ2-5, with a tentative D call TRBD2 (5 bases). The germline V gene encodes CDR1 ENHRY and CDR2 SYGVKD. The germline V and J ends were trimmed by 10 bases and 2 bases, with 17 bases remaining between them. The CDR3 loop spans 14 amino acids. This CDR3 is CASSSGIAQETQYF. In nucleotides, the CDR3 is TGTGCCAGTTCCAGCGGAATAGCGCAAGAGACCCAGTACTTC.

This chain uses TRBV7-9 with TRBJ2-5; weak D call: TRBD1 (6 bases). Between the trimmed V and J ends, which lost 3 bases and 5 bases, there was a span of 16 bases. CDR1 is SEHNR, CDR2 FQNEAQ, per germline (reference sequence). The CDR3 covers 15 residues. The CDR3 spells CASSFSRGEVETQYF. CDR3 sequence (DNA): TGTGCCAGCAGCTTTTCCAGGGGAGAGGTCGAGACCCAGTACTTC.

This chain joins TRBV7-9 and TRBJ1-2; unclear D gene. V was pared by 8 bases and J by 6 bases, with 7 bases between. This CDR3 contains 10 residues. Germline CDR1 is SEHNR and CDR2 is FQNEAQ (reference sequence). The CDR3 loop reads CASGNDGYTF. The CDR3 DNA reads TGTGCCAGCGGGAACGATGGCTACACCTTC.

This chain connects TRBV7-9 to TRBJ2-7; D remains ambiguous. This CDR3 has 13 residues. V lost 2 bases and J 0 bases, leaving 5 bases between the germline ends. Per germline, CDR1 SEHNR and CDR2 FQNEAQ (reference sequence). The CDR3 DNA sequence: TGTGCCAGCAGCTTAATAGACTCCTACGAGCAGTACTTC. It yields the protein CASSLIDSYEQYF. Looking up the rest from reference TRBV7-9 and TRBJ2-7 gives the full variable domain: DTGVSQNPRHKITKRGQNVTFRCDPISEHNRLYWYRQTLGQGPEFLTYFQNEAQLEKSRLLSDRFSAERPKGSFSTLEIQRTEQGDSAMYLCASSLIDSYEQYFGPGTRLTVT.

This chain joins TRBV7-9 and TRBJ2-1; TRBD2 aligns across 8 bases. V was clipped by 5 bases and J by 4 bases; unmatched bases: 4. The germline gives CDR1 SEHNR, CDR2 FQNEAQ (reference sequence). The CDR3 covers 14 residues. The CDR3, as DNA: TGTGCCAGCAGCGAAAGCGGGAGTTACAATGAGCAGTTCTTC. Translation gives CASSESGSYNEQFF.

This clone appeared a single time. The V and J genes are TRBV4-3 and TRBJ2-3, with 7 bases matching TRBD2. This CDR3 spans 16 amino acids. Trimming at V came to 1 base and at J to 3 bases, leaving 7 bases not matched to a gene. Germline CDR1 reads LGHNA; CDR2 reads YSLEER. Written as DNA, the CDR3 is TGCGCCAGCAGCCAAGTCTGGCGGGAGCTAACAGATACGCAGTATTTT. As protein: CASSQVWRELTDTQYF.

The chain links TRBV7-3 to TRBJ2-7; D gene ambiguous. This CDR3 is 14 amino acids long. CDR1 is SGHTA and CDR2 is FQGTGA in the germline V gene. V gave up 5 bases and J gave up 2 bases, with 13 bases separating them. Here the CDR3 reads CASSRQDVPYEQYF. The CDR3 bases are TGTGCCAGCAGCCGTCAGGACGTACCCTACGAGCAGTACTTC.

The rearrangement joins TRBV15 to TRBJ2-4; tentatively, D is TRBD1 (6 bases). In germline, CDR1 is LNHNV, CDR2 YYDKDF (reference sequence). The CDR3 length is 16 residues. V lost 4 bases, J lost 3 bases, and 16 bases lay in between. The CDR3 DNA is TGTGCCACCAGCAAAAGCCAGGGGCTCGTCAAAAACATTCAGTACTTC. Its translation: CATSKSQGLVKNIQYF.